A selection of T cell receptor beta chains follows, all from one sample in a study of T cell responses to AZD1222 COVID-19 vaccine. Data came from immunoSEQ multiplex PCR; TCRdb stores just in-frame clones and leaves some out. Of 130,000 to 150,000 clones in the sample, around 90% were seen once. The specimen comprised peripheral blood, sampled 28 days after the second dose of the MenACWY control vaccine. All receptors derive from an adult who received the MenACWY meningococcal vaccine as a control. The CDR3 runs from the conserved cysteine through the conserved F or W. A D gene is named only where the DNA matches it firmly. Only part of the rows carry a size: once, few, many, or a class if the clone is expanded.

j_call: TRBJ1-5
d_call: NA
clone_size: NA
v_call: TRBV19
cdr3_nt: TGTGCCAGCGGACCGGCGTTCTATAGCAATCAGCCCCAGCATTTT
cdr3_aa: CASGPAFYSNQPQHF

j_call: TRBJ1-2
d_call: NA
clone_size: NA
v_call: TRBV9
cdr3_nt: TGTGCCAGCAGCGGAGGGGGGCAGTATTATGGCTACACCTTC
cdr3_aa: CASSGGGQYYGYTF

j_call: TRBJ2-3
d_call: NA
clone_size: NA
v_call: TRBV3-1/TRBV3-2
cdr3_nt: TGTGCCAGCAGCCAAGGGGGGGCCGCCACAGATACGCAGTATTTT
cdr3_aa: CASSQGGAATDTQYF

j_call: TRBJ2-7
d_call: TRBD1
clone_size: NA
v_call: TRBV28
cdr3_nt: TGTGCCAGCGTCACCGGGACAGGGGCCTACGAGCAGTACTTC
cdr3_aa: CASVTGTGAYEQYF

j_call: TRBJ2-1
d_call: NA
clone_size: NA
v_call: TRBV11-3
cdr3_nt: TGTGCCAGCAGTTCACCAGGGTCCGGCTCCTACAATGAGCAGTTCTTC
cdr3_aa: CASSSPGSGSYNEQFF

j_call: TRBJ1-6
d_call: TRBD1
clone_size: NA
v_call: TRBV30
cdr3_nt: TGTGCCTGGAGATCGTCGACAGGGGTGGGGTCACCCCTCCACTTT
cdr3_aa: CAWRSSTGVGSPLHF

j_call: TRBJ1-1
d_call: TRBD1
clone_size: NA
v_call: TRBV30
cdr3_nt: TGTGCCTGGAGTGGGGACAGCACTGAAGCTTTCTTT
cdr3_aa: CAWSGDSTEAFF

j_call: TRBJ2-2
d_call: TRBD1
clone_size: NA
v_call: TRBV6-4
cdr3_nt: TGTGCCAGCAGACCGGGACAGGGGAGAGGGGAGCTGTTTTTT
cdr3_aa: CASRPGQGRGELFF

j_call: TRBJ1-4
d_call: NA
clone_size: NA
v_call: TRBV3-1/TRBV3-2
cdr3_nt: TGTGCCAGCAGCCCTGGTGTCAGCGATGAAAAACTGTTTTTT
cdr3_aa: CASSPGVSDEKLFF

j_call: TRBJ2-7
d_call: NA
clone_size: NA
v_call: TRBV21-1
cdr3_nt: TGTGCCAGCAGCAAAGTTTCGGGGGGGGCCGAGCAGTACTTC
cdr3_aa: CASSKVSGGAEQYF

j_call: TRBJ2-3
d_call: NA
clone_size: NA
v_call: TRBV7-2
cdr3_nt: TGTGCCAGCAGCTTAAAGCTAGCAGCTAGCACAGATACGCAGTATTTT
cdr3_aa: CASSLKLAASTDTQYF

j_call: TRBJ2-7
d_call: NA
clone_size: NA
v_call: TRBV21-1
cdr3_nt: TGTGCCAGCCCTTCGAACCCCCTGGAGGGCGAGCAGTACTTC
cdr3_aa: CASPSNPLEGEQYF

j_call: TRBJ2-2
d_call: NA
clone_size: few
v_call: TRBV30
cdr3_nt: TGTGCCTCCCCGCACCCTCTCTCTTACACCGGGGAGCTGTTTTTT
cdr3_aa: CASPHPLSYTGELFF

j_call: TRBJ1-2
d_call: NA
clone_size: few
v_call: TRBV5-4
cdr3_nt: TGTGCCAGCAGTCCTGCGGGGCGACAATATGGCTACACCTTC
cdr3_aa: CASSPAGRQYGYTF

j_call: TRBJ2-7
d_call: NA
clone_size: NA
v_call: TRBV21-1
cdr3_nt: TGTGCCAGCATTAGGGACACCTACGAGCAGTACTTC
cdr3_aa: CASIRDTYEQYF

j_call: TRBJ2-2
d_call: TRBD1
clone_size: NA
v_call: TRBV5-1
cdr3_nt: TGCGCCAGCAGCGGCGGGACAGGGAACACCGGGGAGCTGTTTTTT
cdr3_aa: CASSGGTGNTGELFF

j_call: TRBJ1-6
d_call: TRBD1
clone_size: NA
v_call: TRBV4-3
cdr3_nt: TGCGCCAGCAGCCAAGGGACAGGGAGGTTTAATTCACCCCTCCACTTT
cdr3_aa: CASSQGTGRFNSPLHF

j_call: TRBJ1-3
d_call: TRBD1
clone_size: NA
v_call: TRBV7-2
cdr3_nt: TGTGCCAGCAGCCCGGGACAGGGGGTCCGTACCTCTGGAAACACCATATATTTT
cdr3_aa: CASSPGQGVRTSGNTIYF

j_call: TRBJ1-1
d_call: TRBD1
clone_size: once
v_call: TRBV7-9
cdr3_nt: TGTGCCAGCAGCCCGAACCCTAGGACAGGGGTGGGGAACACTGAAGCTTTCTTT
cdr3_aa: CASSPNPRTGVGNTEAFF

j_call: TRBJ2-5
d_call: NA
clone_size: NA
v_call: TRBV4-1
cdr3_nt: TGCGCCAGCAGCCAAGAAAATAAGGTTCAAGAGACCCAGTACTTC
cdr3_aa: CASSQENKVQETQYF

j_call: TRBJ2-7
d_call: TRBD2
clone_size: once
v_call: TRBV27
cdr3_nt: TGTGCCAGCAGTCTTCTAGCGGGAGGCCAACACGAGCAGTACTTC
cdr3_aa: CASSLLAGGQHEQYF

j_call: TRBJ2-1
d_call: NA
clone_size: NA
v_call: TRBV27
cdr3_nt: TGTGCCAGCAGTTTATTTTTAGGGGCGGACAATGAGCAGTTCTTC
cdr3_aa: CASSLFLGADNEQFF

j_call: TRBJ1-5
d_call: NA
clone_size: NA
v_call: TRBV7-2
cdr3_nt: TGTGCCAGCAGCTTTCGGGGATTAAGCAATCAGCCCCAGCATTTT
cdr3_aa: CASSFRGLSNQPQHF

j_call: TRBJ2-3
d_call: TRBD1
clone_size: NA
v_call: TRBV24-1
cdr3_nt: TGTGCCACCAGTGCGACAGGGGCGTTTGATACGCAGTATTTT
cdr3_aa: CATSATGAFDTQYF

j_call: TRBJ2-4
d_call: TRBD2
clone_size: NA
v_call: TRBV11-3
cdr3_nt: TGTGCCAGCAGCTCCTCCCGGGGGGGATCCAAAAACATTCAGTACTTC
cdr3_aa: CASSSSRGGSKNIQYF

j_call: TRBJ1-1
d_call: TRBD1
clone_size: NA
v_call: TRBV5-1
cdr3_nt: TGCGCCAGCAGCTTGGTCGGACAGGCCGGCACTGAAGCTTTCTTT
cdr3_aa: CASSLVGQAGTEAFF

j_call: TRBJ1-3
d_call: NA
clone_size: NA
v_call: TRBV12-3/TRBV12-4
cdr3_nt: TGTGCCAGCAGCCGGGACCGCGGAAACACCATATATTTT
cdr3_aa: CASSRDRGNTIYF

j_call: TRBJ1-1
d_call: NA
clone_size: NA
v_call: TRBV18
cdr3_nt: TGTGCCAGCTCACCCGGACAGCCCACTGAAGCTTTCTTT
cdr3_aa: CASSPGQPTEAFF

j_call: TRBJ1-5
d_call: TRBD1
clone_size: NA
v_call: TRBV6-6
cdr3_nt: TGTGCCAGCAGAGGACAGGGAAGGAATCAGCCCCAGCATTTT
cdr3_aa: CASRGQGRNQPQHF

j_call: TRBJ1-5
d_call: NA
clone_size: NA
v_call: TRBV4-1
cdr3_nt: TGCGCCAGCAGCCAAGATCACAGTTATAGCAATCAGCCCCAGCATTTT
cdr3_aa: CASSQDHSYSNQPQHF

j_call: TRBJ1-2
d_call: NA
clone_size: once
v_call: TRBV15
cdr3_nt: TGTGCCACCAGCTCTCGAGGGGCCTATGGCTACACCTTC
cdr3_aa: CATSSRGAYGYTF

j_call: TRBJ2-1
d_call: NA
clone_size: NA
v_call: TRBV24-1
cdr3_nt: TGTGCCACCAGTGATTTTGGGGGAGCCGGCAATGAGCAGTTCTTC
cdr3_aa: CATSDFGGAGNEQFF